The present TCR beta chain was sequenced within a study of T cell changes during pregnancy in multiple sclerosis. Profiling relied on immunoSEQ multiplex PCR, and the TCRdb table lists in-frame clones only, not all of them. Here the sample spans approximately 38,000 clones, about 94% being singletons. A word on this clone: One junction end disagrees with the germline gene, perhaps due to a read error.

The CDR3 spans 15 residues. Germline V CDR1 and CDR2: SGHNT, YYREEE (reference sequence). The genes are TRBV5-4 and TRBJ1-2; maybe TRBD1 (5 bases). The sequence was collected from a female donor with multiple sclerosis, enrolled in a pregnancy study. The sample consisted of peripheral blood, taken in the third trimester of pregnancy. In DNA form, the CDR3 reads TGCGCCAGCAGCCAAGATTCCGGCAGGGCCTATGGCTACACCTTC. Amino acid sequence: CASSQDSGRAYGYTF.